A single sample gave rise to the 2 T cell receptor beta chains below, sequenced in a study of CD4+ T cells in melanoma. Sequencing was performed with immunoSEQ multiplex PCR; in TCRdb, only in-frame clones are kept and a portion is missing. This sample yields more than 10,000 clones, of which about 63% are seen a single time; 14% belongs to the top ten. Specimen: cells from a culture (not recorded whether cultured in vitro). The receptors here all came from a human donor with melanoma.

CDR3 region: CASESPRLEMLGDTEAFF. CDR3 in DNA: TGTGCCAGCGAGTCCCCCCGGTTGGAGATGCTGGGGGACACTGAAGCTTTCTTT. This chain joins TRBV2 and TRBJ1-1, with a tentative D call TRBD1 (5 bases). Germline CDR1 and CDR2: SNHLY and FYNNEI. The V gene lost 8 bases and the J gene lost 3 bases, with 28 bases spanning the gap. The length of the CDR3 is 18 residues. Drawing the rest from reference TRBV2 and TRBJ1-1, the complete variable domain is EPEVTQTPSHQVTQMGQEVILRCVPISNHLYFYWYRQILGQKVEFLVSFYNNEISEKSEIFDDQFSVERPDGSNFTLKIRSTKLEDSAMYFCASESPRLEMLGDTEAFFGQGTRLTVV.

The CDR3 spells CASSLESYNSGANVLTF. In DNA, the CDR3 is TGTGCCAGCAGCTTAGAGTCTTACAATTCTGGGGCCAACGTCCTGACTTTC. This chain joins TRBV7-9 and TRBJ2-6; D is ambiguous. The germline V gene encodes CDR1 SEHNR and CDR2 FQNEAQ (reference sequence). This CDR3 is built from 17 residues. V was cut by 1 base and J by 1 base, with 11 bases left in between.